These T cell receptor beta chains were read from a single sample in a study of blood T cells in healthy people across ages. TCRdb analysed the 5' RACE reads with MiXCR anew, one entry per CDR3 protein. The sample lists about 640,000 distinct CDR3 sequences; 58% were seen once. The sample consisted of blood. The receptors come from a man in his sixties in good health. Both conserved end residues are part of each CDR3. The D gene is left open where the match is weak. Clone size, where shown, is once, few, many, or a class for clones that have expanded.

j_gene,v_gene,d_gene,abundance,CDR3nt,CDR3aa
TRBJ1-2,TRBV28,.,.,TGTGCCAGCGGGGGGACGAACTATGGCTACACCTTC,CASGGTNYGYTF
TRBJ2-5,TRBV3-1,.,few,TGTGCCAGTAAGCCACCGGGGGCCGGTGAGGAGACCCAGTACTTC,CASKPPGAGEETQYF
TRBJ2-1,TRBV6-5,TRBD1,.,TGTGCCAGCAGACGGGACAGCTTGCTTGGTTACAATGAGCAGTTCTTC,CASRRDSLLGYNEQFF
TRBJ2-7,TRBV9,TRBD1,.,TGTGCCAGCACGTGGACCGGGGGACAGGACTTCTACGAGCAGTACTTC,CASTWTGGQDFYEQYF
TRBJ2-2,TRBV5-1,.,.,TGCGCCAGCGGGAGCGGCGACACCGGGGAGCTGTTTTTT,CASGSGDTGELFF
TRBJ2-5,TRBV6-5,TRBD1,.,TGTGCCAGCACCCAAAGGGGACAGGGGGACGGAGAGACCCAGTACTTC,CASTQRGQGDGETQYF
TRBJ2-1,TRBV5-1,TRBD1,few,TGCGCCAGCAGCTCGACAGGGATTGGTTCCAATGAGCAGTTCTTC,CASSSTGIGSNEQFF
TRBJ1-2,TRBV9,.,.,TGTGCCAGCAGCGTAGGACGGGCTAACTATGGCTTCACCTTC,CASSVGRANYGFTF
TRBJ1-1,TRBV7-9,.,.,TGTGCCAGCAGCCGTCAAGGGGGGGTTGGCACTGAAGCTTTCTTT,CASSRQGGVGTEAFF
TRBJ2-3,TRBV5-1,TRBD1,.,TGCGCCAGCAGCTTGGCTGGACAGGTTACAGATACGCAGTATTTT,CASSLAGQVTDTQYF
TRBJ2-1,TRBV27,TRBD2,few,TGTGCCAGCAGTTACGCCGGGACTAGCTCCTACAATGAGCAGTTCTTC,CASSYAGTSSYNEQFF
TRBJ1-6,TRBV11-2,.,.,TGTGCCAGCAGCTTAAGCCACGCCCACAGTTCCCCCCTGAGCTCCTATAATTCACCCCTCCACTTT,CASSLSHAHSSPLSSYNSPLHF
TRBJ2-4,TRBV14,.,few,TGTGCCAGCAGCCGGACAGAGGGGCTAGCCAAAAACATTCAGTACTTC,CASSRTEGLAKNIQYF
TRBJ2-2,TRBV10-3,.,few,TGTGCCATCAGTGAGTCTGATAACACCGGGGAGCTGTTTTTT,CAISESDNTGELFF
TRBJ2-3,TRBV12-3/TRBV12-4,TRBD1,.,TGTGCCAGCAGTCCCCAGGGGGCCGAAACAGATACGCAGTATTTT,CASSPQGAETDTQYF
TRBJ1-2,TRBV7-8,TRBD1,.,TGTGCCAGCAGCTTAGCGCCGGACAGGGGAGGTGGCTACACCTTC,CASSLAPDRGGGYTF
TRBJ2-3,TRBV7-9,TRBD2,.,TGTGCCAGCAGCAAAGGACGGGGGGTAGTAGATACGCAGTATTTT,CASSKGRGVVDTQYF
TRBJ2-4,TRBV12-3/TRBV12-4,.,few,TGTGCCAGCAGTTTAGGGGGGCCCCCTAAAAACATTCAGTACTTC,CASSLGGPPKNIQYF
TRBJ1-2,TRBV10-2,.,.,TGCGCCAGCAGTGAAGGGGATCTCTATGGCTACACCTTC,CASSEGDLYGYTF
TRBJ1-5,TRBV3-1,.,.,TGTGCCAGCAGCCAATCCACAGTGGGCAATCAGCCCCAGCATTTT,CASSQSTVGNQPQHF
TRBJ1-2,TRBV25-1,.,.,TGTGCCAGCAGTGGATCTGCCTCGACTAACTATGGCTACACCTTC,CASSGSASTNYGYTF
TRBJ2-5,TRBV7-2,TRBD2,many,TGTGCCAGCAGCATAACTAGCGGGGGTGAGACCCAGTACTTC,CASSITSGGETQYF